This section outlines one TCR beta chain sequence together with its context. The data are from a study of blood T cell repertoires in COVID-19. V shed 3 bases and J 6 bases; nucleotides not matched to a gene: 3. The CDR3 length is 14 residues. Germline assignment: CDR1 SGHTA and CDR2 FQGNSA. Original handling: From reference gene primer amplification, estimates of nucleated cell counts were derived. Generated by immunoSEQ multiplex PCR, the TCRdb table keeps only in-frame clones and is missing some. The V and J calls and clone size were taken over from that table, and D and trimming were inferred from the DNA. The profile covers fewer than 250,000 clones, with 88% appearing a single time and approximately 1.8% taken by the ten largest.

V gene TRBV7-2 combines with J gene TRBJ2-1, with 9 nucleotides matching TRBD2. This receptor was obtained from a man in his 70s with acute or convalescent COVID-19. Sample: peripheral blood. The CDR3 sequence is CASSLREGGNEQFF. CDR3 DNA: TGTGCCAGCAGCTTGCGGGAGGGAGGCAATGAGCAGTTCTTC.